This T cell receptor beta chain appears in the sequencing data of a study of blood T cell repertoires in COVID-19. Germline assignment: CDR1 ENHRY and CDR2 SYGVKD. V shed 7 bases and J 3 bases; nucleotides not matched to a gene: 6. The CDR3 sequence is 16 residues long. Participants were aged about 18 to 90 years, lived in under 30 US areas, and enrolled virtually. Recovered status in Cohort 3 required two negative PCRs, clearance, or symptom resolution. Source study methods: Using reference gene primer amplification, nucleated cell counts were estimated. Clones were sequenced by immunoSEQ multiplex PCR, and TCRdb holds only the in-frame ones, with some missing. The V and J calls and the clone size are those of that table, but D and trimming were determined from the DNA. The sample lists around 140,000 clones, around 87% seen once, with roughly 12% in the top ten.

The sequence came from a man in his sixties who had recovered from COVID-19. Sequenced material: PBMCs or T cells enriched from blood (not recorded which). J is TRBJ2-2 and V is TRBV10-3, with 12 bases identical to TRBD2. As DNA, the CDR3 is TGTGCCATCAAGTCCGGGACTAGCGGGTACACCGGGGAGCTGTTTTTT. Translating it yields CAIKSGTSGYTGELFF.